This T cell receptor beta chain is drawn from a study of CD8 T cells in ankylosing spondylitis (dated by TCRdb to about 2017). In terms of the full investigation: T cell receptor beta repertoires were profiled in healthy donors and ankylosing spondylitis patients so that disease-linked TCR variants could be found. Peripheral blood was sampled, and synovial fluid was also collected from ankylosing spondylitis patients. The full study cohort was made up of 25 ankylosing spondylitis patients and 108 healthy donors. Findings and caveats that apply to the study as a whole: According to the report, matched synovial fluid samples from ankylosing spondylitis patients were significantly enriched for the disease-linked clones. A CD8+ phenotype was shown by the disease-linked clones, which were found at relatively low frequencies in peripheral blood. A TCR beta motif made up of several highly homologous amino acid variants appeared to be characteristic of blood from ankylosing spondylitis patients. Some of the motif variants had been reported before in the synovial fluid and blood of reactive arthritis patients, a finding that suggests common disease-initiation mechanisms.

TCRdb lists the instrument as Illumina HiSeq 2500. TCR beta libraries were prepared by quantitative 5'-RACE with molecular barcodes. The published analysis was carried out like this. A new computational method, built on a probabilistic model of VDJ rearrangement, was used to identify disease-linked TCR variants. TCRdb reran the public reads through fastp at Q25 and MiXCR, keeping productive beta chains. Identical CDR3 protein sequences are pooled into one entry, listed with their most common genes and DNA. In this record, the V and J calls reflect TCRdb's handling and not the investigators' own analysis. For this sample there are some 130,000 distinct CDR3 sequences; 9.3% appear just once. Roughly 3.3% of the sample belongs to the ten largest clones. In this sample, this clonotype turned up many times. Its antigen has not been determined. Base qualities are missing; no much larger clone stands one base away.

CDR1 SQVTM and CDR2 ANQGSEA are derived from the germline V gene. The CDR3, from cysteine to phenylalanine, totals 11 residues. Only CDR3 DNA remains: 33 bases, in frame from the first base. V is pared back by 6 bases and J by 6 bases, with 11 bases lying between the germline termini. Sequences were obtained from blood, either unsorted or a sorted T cell fraction (not recorded which). The receptor was derived from a male donor with ankylosing spondylitis or in good health (not recorded which). The chain joins TRBV29-1 to TRBJ1-1, with the D gene not clear enough to name. The CDR3 in this case is CSVEPGAEAFF. The DNA sequence is as follows: TGCAGCGTGGAACCCGGGGCTGAAGCTTTCTTT.